Many counts were recorded for the clone carrying this TCR beta chain. After removal of 8 bases from V and 1 base from J, the junction contained 11 bases not matched to a gene. The CDR3 is made up of 17 amino acids. Per germline, CDR1 MNHEY and CDR2 SMNVEV (reference sequence). MiXCR was run by TCRdb on the PCR reads, yielding one entry per CDR3 protein. The table records about 11,000 distinct CDR3 sequences, about 55% of them present only once. This sample is part of a study of CD4 and CD8 cells across lung adenocarcinoma regions. Donors had localized lung adenocarcinoma, a non-small cell lung cancer.

The material sequenced was CD4+ T cells from the center of a lung tumor. This receptor was obtained from a male donor with lung adenocarcinoma. The CD4 and CD8 labels of this study may be unreliable. This chain uses TRBV27 with TRBJ2-3, with TRBD2 identical over 11 bases. This CDR3 is CASGPSGGLFGTDTQYF. CDR3 bases: TGTGCCAGCGGCCCTAGCGGGGGGCTCTTCGGCACAGATACGCAGTATTTT.